The 15 T cell receptor beta chains given below trace back to one sample, sequenced in a study of T cells after yellow fever vaccination. TCRdb ran MiXCR on the 5' RACE reads and lists one entry per CDR3 protein. Seen here are 300,000 to 450,000 distinct CDR3 sequences, around 6.5% observed once, and the top ten hold over 12%. The sequences come from PBMCs, collected 5 days after the yellow fever booster vaccination. Receptors were obtained from a young man who received the YFV17D yellow fever vaccine.

This clonotype was observed at least ten times. The chain recombines TRBV20-1 with TRBJ2-5, with D perhaps TRBD1 (5 bases). The CDR3 is 15 amino acids. CDR1 DFQATT and CDR2 SNEGSKA come from the germline V gene (reference sequence). Trimming pared 5 bases from V and 4 bases from J, leaving 20 bases between. The CDR3 DNA is TGCAGTGCTCCACACGGATCAGGGTTCGGAGAGACCCAGTACTTC. Translation: CSAPHGSGFGETQYF.

This clonotype has more than one count but fewer than ten. The chain joins TRBV5-1 to TRBJ2-5, with D perhaps TRBD1 (6 bases). V lost 4 bases, J lost 5 bases, and 24 bases lay in between. CDR3 size: 17 residues. CDR1 and CDR2 from the germline V gene are SGHRS and YFSETQ. The CDR3 here is CASSKELRDTRKETQYF. DNA of the CDR3: TGCGCCAGCAGCAAGGAACTGAGGGACACTAGGAAGGAGACCCAGTACTTC.

This clonotype came up many times. V is TRBV28 and J is TRBJ2-1, with 12 bases fitting TRBD1. This CDR3 is built from 17 residues. With V trimmed by 6 bases and J by 8 bases, 14 bases remained unmatched. Looked up from germline, CDR1 is MDHEN and CDR2 is SYDVKM. In nucleotides, the CDR3 is TGTGCCAGCAGCTCACCCTCCGGGACAGGGGGCCGCGATGAGCAGTTCTTC. It yields the protein CASSSPSGTGGRDEQFF.

This clonotype was detected only a few times. The rearrangement joins TRBV6-2 or TRBV6-3 to TRBJ2-1, with 11 bases fitting TRBD2. CDR1 is MNHEY and CDR2 is SVGEGT in the germline V gene. The CDR3 has 16 residues. Trimming at V came to 2 bases and at J to 12 bases, leaving 12 bases not matched to a gene. The CDR3 sequence is CASSYPSSGGWLGQFF. CDR3 nucleotide sequence: TGTGCCAGCAGTTACCCCTCTAGCGGGGGGTGGTTGGGGCAGTTCTTC.

The table lists this clonotype with a few counts. The chain combines TRBV27 with TRBJ2-7; D uncertain. Germline assignment: CDR1 MNHEY and CDR2 SMNVEV (reference sequence). This CDR3 contains 13 residues. Trimming removed 3 bases at V and 6 bases at J, with 12 bases between. The CDR3 loop reads CASSFVPIGEQYF. The CDR3 DNA reads TGTGCCAGCAGTTTTGTTCCGATTGGCGAGCAGTACTTC.

There are a few counts of this clonotype. The rearrangement uses TRBV20-1 and TRBJ2-7, with TRBD1 as a possible D gene (6 bases). The CDR3 has 15 residues. The germline V gene has CDR1 DFQATT and CDR2 SNEGSKA (reference sequence). V lost 2 bases and J lost 0, with 14 bases in between. The CDR3 region is CSARPPGHSSYEQYF. The CDR3 DNA sequence: TGCAGTGCTAGACCCCCGGGACACAGCTCCTACGAGCAGTACTTC.

The table lists this clonotype with a few counts. The chain carries TRBV5-6 and TRBJ1-1, with D unresolved. CDR1 and CDR2 (germline): SGHDT, YYEEEE. Deletions cut 4 bases from V and 7 bases from J, with 14 bases between. This CDR3 region has 13 residues. CDR3 region: CASSPSTGDEAFF. As DNA, the CDR3 is TGTGCCAGCAGCCCTTCCACGGGAGATGAAGCTTTCTTT.

This clonotype was recorded only once. The CDR3 DNA follows: TGCGCCAGCAGCCGCGGACTAGCGGGAGTTCAAGATACGCAGTATTTT. Protein sequence: CASSRGLAGVQDTQYF. The chain has TRBV5-1 and TRBJ2-3; 13 bases are shared with TRBD2. Per germline, CDR1 SGHRS and CDR2 YFSETQ. V was pared by 4 bases and J by 5 bases, with 7 bases of the junction left unmatched. The CDR3 contains 16 residues.

The chain joins TRBV5-1 to TRBJ2-5, with 8 bases fitting TRBD1. The J segment lost 5 bases and the V segment lost 0 bases, leaving 9 bases of the junction unmatched. The CDR3 consists of 16 residues. Germline loops: CDR1 SGHRS, CDR2 YFSETQ. The CDR3 DNA sequence: TGCGCCAGCAGCTTGGGTGCCGGGACAGGCAGGGAGACCCAGTACTTC. This encodes CASSLGAGTGRETQYF. Supplemented by reference TRBV5-1 and TRBJ2-5, the full variable domain reads KAGVTQTPRYLIKTRGQQVTLSCSPISGHRSVSWYQQTPGQGLQFLFEYFSETQRNKGNFPGRFSGRQFSNSRSEMNVSTLELGDSALYLCASSLGAGTGRETQYFGPGTRLLVL.

CDR3 amino acids: CASSLVFSGNEQFF. The CDR3 DNA reads TGTGCCAGCAGCTTGGTTTTCTCGGGCAATGAGCAGTTCTTC. This chain joins TRBV7-9 and TRBJ2-1, with unresolved D. This CDR3 has 14 residues. Germline V lookup: CDR1 SEHNR, CDR2 FQNEAQ (reference sequence). The V gene lost 3 bases and the J gene lost 6 bases, with 12 bases spanning the gap.

This clonotype was observed many times. This rearrangement joins TRBV15 to TRBJ2-2, with 8 nucleotides matching TRBD1. Germline-derived CDR1 and CDR2 are LNHNV and YYDKDF (reference sequence). This CDR3 contains 17 residues. V trimming: 5 bases; J trimming: 5 bases; junction bases outside the gene matches: 13. The CDR3 nucleotides read TGTGCCACCAGCGACAGGGGTATTGGAGTAGATACCGGGGAGCTGTTTTTT. It encodes CATSDRGIGVDTGELFF.

The sample holds many counts of this clonotype. This chain joins TRBV5-1 and TRBJ2-1; no firm D call. V was shortened by 4 bases and J by 4 bases, with 9 bases between the two germline ends. The length of the CDR3 is 13 residues. Germline V gives CDR1 SGHRS, CDR2 YFSETQ. CDR3: CASSVLQYNEQFF. CDR3 nucleotide sequence: TGCGCCAGCAGCGTGCTGCAGTACAATGAGCAGTTCTTC.

The rearrangement uses TRBV12-5 and TRBJ2-2; perhaps TRBD1 as D (6 bases). Germline assignment: CDR1 LGHNT and CDR2 FRNRAP. The V end lost 7 bases, the J end lost 5 bases, and 20 bases lay between the germline ends. The CDR3 extends over 16 amino acids. CDR3: CASEHRGGVRTGELFF. In DNA, the CDR3 is TGTGCTAGTGAACATAGAGGGGGAGTTCGGACCGGGGAGCTGTTTTTT.

Comments on this clonotype: A junction boundary mismatches the germline segment, possibly from a read error. The chain recombines TRBV28 with TRBJ2-5; D possibly corresponds to TRBD2 (5 bases). This CDR3 spans 13 amino acids. Germline assignment: CDR1 MDHEN and CDR2 SYDVKM. CDR3 sequence: CASSLSGGETHYF. The CDR3 nucleotides read TGTGCCAGCAGTTTATCGGGTGGGGAGACCCATTACTTC.

The chain couples TRBV29-1 to TRBJ1-2; weak D call: TRBD1 (6 bases). The CDR3 contains 17 residues. V lost 5 bases and J 3 bases, leaving 25 bases between the germline ends. CDR1 SQVTM and CDR2 ANQGSEA come from the germline V gene. This chain's CDR3 is CSVPGAHYQGWDYGYTF. Written as DNA, the CDR3 is TGCAGCGTTCCAGGGGCCCATTACCAGGGGTGGGACTATGGCTACACCTTC.